This T cell receptor beta chain was retrieved from a study of blood T cell repertoires in COVID-19. Overall study context: T cells, B-cell-depleted T cells, or PBMCs provided the cDNA or gDNA that served as material.

The CDR3 has 14 amino acids. Between the trimmed V and J ends, which lost 3 bases and 5 bases, there was a span of 13 bases. CDR1 MDHEN and CDR2 SYDVKM come from the germline V gene. TCRdb's copy holds only in-frame clones and misses some; the assay was immunoSEQ multiplex PCR. The profile shows a few hundred thousand clones, approximately 90% of them singletons. In terms of age and location, participants ranged from about 18 to 90 years and lived in about two dozen US areas. Donors of Cohort 3 who recovered were those that had two negative PCRs, clearance, or symptom resolution. Sequenced material: PBMCs or T cells enriched from blood (not recorded which). This chain links TRBV28 with TRBJ1-1; TRBD1 might be the D (5 bases). The TCR sequence derives from a woman younger than 30 who had recovered from COVID-19. Here the CDR3 reads CASSFRGIGTEAFF. Written as DNA, the CDR3 is TGTGCCAGCAGTTTTCGGGGGATCGGGACTGAAGCTTTCTTT.